This T cell receptor beta chain was identified during a study of brain metastases from non-small cell lung cancer. Repertoires were generated with immunoSEQ multiplex PCR, while TCRdb's copy carries only in-frame clones and drops some. The data show 2,000 to 2,500 clones, about 85% seen once. Germline V gene data show CDR1 as MDHEN and CDR2 as SYDVKM. J was trimmed by 5 bases and V by 4 bases; bases with no gene match: 11. This CDR3 is 16 amino acids long. The clonotype was recovered from a donor aged 40 or older with non-small cell lung cancer. Source material: primary lung tumor tissue. V usage is TRBV28 and J usage is TRBJ2-5; 9 bases agree with TRBD2. The CDR3 bases are TGTGCCAGCAGTTCATGGGTAGCGGGGGCTAGGGAGACCCAGTACTTC. Translating it yields CASSSWVAGARETQYF. The whole variable domain, filled in from reference TRBV28 and TRBJ2-5, reads DVKVTQSSRYLVKRTGEKVFLECVQDMDHENMFWYRQDPGLGLRLIYFSYDVKMKEKGDIPEGYSVSREKKERFSLILESASTNQTSMYLCASSSWVAGARETQYFGPGTRLLVL.